These T cell receptor beta chains were read from a single sample in a study of blood T cell repertoires in COVID-19. The data were produced by immunoSEQ multiplex PCR, yet TCRdb's version contains in-frame clones alone and is incomplete. Of around 210,000 clones in the sample, roughly four fifths were seen once. Material for sequencing was peripheral blood. The source of these receptors is a woman aged 80 or over with COVID-19, enrolled during active disease. The conserved cysteine and the conserved F or W are not part of the CDR3 here.

J	V	CDR3
TRBJ1-4	TRBV15	ATSRAGNEKLF
TRBJ2-3	TRBV5-1	ASSGGTTADTQY
TRBJ1-2	TRBV6-1	ASEGQVPGYT
TRBJ1-5	TRBV5-6	ASSRQGGQPQH
TRBJ2-1	TRBV29-1	SVEGSGGRNEQF
TRBJ1-1	TRBV6-5	ASSYSGGLGTEAF
TRBJ2-2	TRBV24-1	ATSPKWGDTVGELF
TRBJ1-2	TRBV19	ASSMGALGYGYT
TRBJ1-2	TRBV27	ASSLQGTYGYT
TRBJ1-1	TRBV12-3/TRBV12-4	ASSRGYTEAF
TRBJ1-3	TRBV13	ASSDRAAGNTIY
TRBJ2-5	TRBV6-5	ASRDLGASGRTQY
TRBJ2-6	TRBV6-4	ASSQTGAGANVLT
TRBJ2-1	TRBV5-1	ASRGQGSSYNEQF
TRBJ1-2	TRBV4-1	ASSPTDSGLYGYT
TRBJ2-1	TRBV19	ASKVGAGVYEQF
TRBJ1-2	TRBV28	ATTGPATGLLGGYT
TRBJ2-3	TRBV21-1	ATPRGYTGGGTDTQY
TRBJ2-1	TRBV3-1/TRBV3-2	ASSQGRVAF
TRBJ1-3	TRBV2	ASSGASRSGNTIY
TRBJ2-3	TRBV2	ASWSGGADTQY
TRBJ1-1	TRBV5-1	ASSFQANTEAF
TRBJ2-1	TRBV5-4	ASSLGGDSYNEQF
TRBJ2-5	TRBV28	ASSFAASGSPLKETQY
TRBJ2-1	TRBV5-1	ASSLASGSRSEQF
TRBJ2-2	TRBV7-9	ASSLLPGGDTGELF
TRBJ1-2	TRBV12-3/TRBV12-4	ASSTGVDGYT